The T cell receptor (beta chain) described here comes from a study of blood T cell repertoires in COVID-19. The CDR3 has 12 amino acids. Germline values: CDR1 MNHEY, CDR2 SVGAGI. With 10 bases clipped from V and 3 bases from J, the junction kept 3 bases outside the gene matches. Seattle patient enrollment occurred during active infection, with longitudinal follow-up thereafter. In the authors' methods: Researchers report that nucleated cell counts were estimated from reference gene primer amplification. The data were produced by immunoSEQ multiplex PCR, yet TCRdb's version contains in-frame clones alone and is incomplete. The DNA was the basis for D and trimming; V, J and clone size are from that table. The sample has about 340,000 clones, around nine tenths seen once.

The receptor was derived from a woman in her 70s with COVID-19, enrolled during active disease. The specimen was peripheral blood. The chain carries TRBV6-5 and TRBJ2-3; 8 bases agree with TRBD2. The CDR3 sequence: CATGGGTDTQYF. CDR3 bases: TGTGCCACCGGCGGGGGGACAGATACGCAGTATTTT.